The entry that follows covers one T cell receptor (beta chain) sequence. The antigen is not known. The CDR3 is 14 amino acids. CDR1 is GTSNPN, CDR2 SVGIG, per germline (reference sequence). V was pared by 2 bases and J by 4 bases, with 11 bases between. This entry is derived from a study of siplizumab effects on memory and regulatory T cells. Findings and caveats of the study: Memory T cells appeared less diverse than naive cells, which seemed to contribute substantially to alloresponse.

Measured with immunoSEQ multiplex PCR; TCRdb has only the in-frame clones, and not every one. The sample records 100,000 or so clones, roughly 90% being singletons. The chain recombines TRBV30 with TRBJ1-4; tentatively, D is TRBD1 (5 bases). This receptor was obtained from a human donor in good health. Sequencing used CD4+ T cells sorted from blood. The CDR3 region is CAWSLGGSNEKLFF. The CDR3 DNA is TGTGCCTGGAGTCTCGGGGGGAGTAATGAAAAACTGTTTTTT.